This T cell receptor beta chain appears in the sequencing data of a study of cytomegalovirus exposure and HLA in healthy donors. Study results and limitations: There were fewer than 200 TCR beta chains listed as cytomegalovirus-associated. Most observed TCR sequences were rare, whereas some public TCRs were detected in many donors. First-cohort TCR clusters were later found to tend to co-occur in the 130 or so validation repertoires. Researchers reported that a few CMV-associated chains were confirmed in vitro as CMV antigen-specific.

Germline lookup yields CDR1 MNHEY and CDR2 SVGAGI. This CDR3 region has 15 residues. Trimming removed 4 bases from V and 15 bases from J; junction bases left unmatched: 16. TCRdb's copy holds only in-frame clones and misses some; the assay was immunoSEQ multiplex PCR. The sample carries some 110,000 clones, approximately 88% recorded once. Points on this clone: The antigen remains unidentified.

Material: PBMCs. The origin of this receptor is a man between 18 and 29 years old in good health and CMV-seronegative. The chain combines TRBV6-5 with TRBJ2-1; 9 nucleotides agree with TRBD2. CDR3 amino acids: CASSFSGTSLSFWFF. The CDR3 bases are TGTGCCAGCAGTTTCTCCGGGACTAGCCTGTCTTTTTGGTTCTTC.